This TCR beta chain was captured by sequencing in a study of cytomegalovirus exposure and HLA in healthy donors. Points from the study as a whole: It was only CMV serostatus that was available as immune exposure information.

The primer mix had 60 Vbeta and 13 Jbeta primers. Assay used: immunoSEQ multiplex PCR; TCRdb lists only in-frame clones, some missing. The sample lists about 170,000 clones; around four fifths were seen once. This CDR3 comprises 15 residues. Per germline, CDR1 SGHAT and CDR2 FQNNGV. Trimming stripped 6 bases from V and 8 bases from J, with 19 bases between. Turning to this clone: Its antigen is still unknown.

This TCR was recovered from a boy aged 2 to 10 in good health and CMV-seronegative. The gene calls are TRBV11-2 and TRBJ2-2, with D possibly being TRBD1 (8 bases). Specimen: PBMCs. The CDR3 loop is CASSNWTGRAGELFF. The CDR3 DNA reads TGTGCCAGCAGTAATTGGACAGGGAGGGCTGGGGAGCTGTTTTTT. Based on the CDR3 plus reference TRBV11-2 and TRBJ2-2, the full variable domain is EAGVAQSPRYKIIEKRQSVAFWCNPISGHATLYWYQQILGQGPKLLIQFQNNGVVDDSQLPKDRFSAERLKGVDSTLKIQPAKLEDSAVYLCASSNWTGRAGELFFGEGSRLTVL.